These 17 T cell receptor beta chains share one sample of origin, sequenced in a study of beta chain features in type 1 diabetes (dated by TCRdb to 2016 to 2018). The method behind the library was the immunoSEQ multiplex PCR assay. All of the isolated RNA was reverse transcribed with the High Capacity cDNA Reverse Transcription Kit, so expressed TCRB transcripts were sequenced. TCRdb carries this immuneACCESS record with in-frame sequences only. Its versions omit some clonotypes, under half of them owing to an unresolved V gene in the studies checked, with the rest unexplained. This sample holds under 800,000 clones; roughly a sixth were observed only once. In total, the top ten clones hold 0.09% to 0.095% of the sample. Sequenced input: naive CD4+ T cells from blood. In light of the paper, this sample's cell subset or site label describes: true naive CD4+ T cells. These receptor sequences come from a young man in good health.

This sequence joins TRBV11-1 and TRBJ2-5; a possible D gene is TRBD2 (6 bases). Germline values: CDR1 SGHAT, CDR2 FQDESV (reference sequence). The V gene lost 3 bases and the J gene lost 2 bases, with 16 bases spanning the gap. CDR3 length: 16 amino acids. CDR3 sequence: CASSLPFWRGQETQYF. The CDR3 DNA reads TGTGCCAGCAGCTTGCCTTTTTGGCGGGGACAAGAGACCCAGTACTTC.

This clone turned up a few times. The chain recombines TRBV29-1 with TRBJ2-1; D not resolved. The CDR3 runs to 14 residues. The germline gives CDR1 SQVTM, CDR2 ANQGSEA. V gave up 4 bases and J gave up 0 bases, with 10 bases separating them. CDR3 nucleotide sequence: TGCAGCGTTGTCCGACTCCTCTCCTACAATGAGCAGTTCTTC. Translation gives CSVVRLLSYNEQFF.

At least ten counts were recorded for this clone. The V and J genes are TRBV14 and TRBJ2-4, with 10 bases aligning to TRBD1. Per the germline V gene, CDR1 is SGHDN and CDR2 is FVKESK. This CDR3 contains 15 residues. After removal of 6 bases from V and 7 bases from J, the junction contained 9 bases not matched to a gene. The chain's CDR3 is CASRRTGGPWNIQYF. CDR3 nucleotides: TGTGCCAGCAGGCGGACAGGGGGGCCATGGAACATTCAGTACTTC.

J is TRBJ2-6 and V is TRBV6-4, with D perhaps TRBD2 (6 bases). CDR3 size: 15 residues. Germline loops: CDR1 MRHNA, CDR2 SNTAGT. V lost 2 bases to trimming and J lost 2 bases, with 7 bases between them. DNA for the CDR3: TGTGCCAGCAGTGACGGAGGGGCTGGGGCCAACGTCCTGACTTTC. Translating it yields CASSDGGAGANVLTF.

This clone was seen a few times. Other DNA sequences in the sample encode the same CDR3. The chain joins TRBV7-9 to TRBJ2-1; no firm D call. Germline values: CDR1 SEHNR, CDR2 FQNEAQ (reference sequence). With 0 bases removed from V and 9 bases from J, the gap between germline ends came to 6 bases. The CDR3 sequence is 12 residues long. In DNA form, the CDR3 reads TGTGCCAGCAGCTTAGCAGGGCTTGAGCAGTTCTTC. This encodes CASSLAGLEQFF.

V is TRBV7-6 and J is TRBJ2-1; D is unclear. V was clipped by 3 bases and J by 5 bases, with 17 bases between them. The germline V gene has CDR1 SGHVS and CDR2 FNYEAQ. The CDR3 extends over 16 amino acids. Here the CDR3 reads CASSFFRGPPNNEQFF. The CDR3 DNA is TGTGCCAGCAGCTTCTTCCGAGGCCCACCCAACAATGAGCAGTTCTTC.

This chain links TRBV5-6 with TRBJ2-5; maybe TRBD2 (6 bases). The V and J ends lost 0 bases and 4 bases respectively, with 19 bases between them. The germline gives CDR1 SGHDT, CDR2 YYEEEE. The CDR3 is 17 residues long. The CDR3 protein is CASSLAVAESRIETQYF. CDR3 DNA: TGTGCCAGCAGCTTGGCTGTAGCGGAGTCGCGAATAGAGACCCAGTACTTC.

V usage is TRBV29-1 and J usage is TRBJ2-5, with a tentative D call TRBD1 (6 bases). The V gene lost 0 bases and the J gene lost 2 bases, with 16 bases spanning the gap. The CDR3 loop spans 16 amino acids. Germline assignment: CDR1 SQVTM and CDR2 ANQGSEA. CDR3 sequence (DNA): TGCAGCGTTGAAGATCTCGCAGGGGTGAGGCAAGAGACCCAGTACTTC. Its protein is CSVEDLAGVRQETQYF.

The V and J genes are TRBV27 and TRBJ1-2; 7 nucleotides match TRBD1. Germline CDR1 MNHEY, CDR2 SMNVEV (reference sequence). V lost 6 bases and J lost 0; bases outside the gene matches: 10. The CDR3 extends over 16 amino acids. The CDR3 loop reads CASRRLGGTANYGYTF. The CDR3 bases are TGTGCCAGCAGGAGGCTAGGGGGCACGGCTAACTATGGCTACACCTTC.

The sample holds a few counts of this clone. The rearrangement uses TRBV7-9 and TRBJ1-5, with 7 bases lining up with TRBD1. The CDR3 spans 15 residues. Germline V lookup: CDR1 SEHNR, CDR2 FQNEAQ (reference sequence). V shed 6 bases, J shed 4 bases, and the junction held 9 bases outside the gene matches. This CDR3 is CASSSDRVGNQPQHF. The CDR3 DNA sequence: TGTGCCAGCAGTTCTGACAGGGTGGGGAATCAGCCCCAGCATTTT.

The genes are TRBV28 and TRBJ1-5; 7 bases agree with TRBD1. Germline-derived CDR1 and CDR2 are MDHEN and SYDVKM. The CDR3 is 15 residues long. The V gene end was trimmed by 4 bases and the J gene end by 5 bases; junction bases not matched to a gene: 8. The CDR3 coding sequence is TGTGCCAGCAGTTATCCCCGACAGGGTGATCAGCCCCAGCATTTT. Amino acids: CASSYPRQGDQPQHF.

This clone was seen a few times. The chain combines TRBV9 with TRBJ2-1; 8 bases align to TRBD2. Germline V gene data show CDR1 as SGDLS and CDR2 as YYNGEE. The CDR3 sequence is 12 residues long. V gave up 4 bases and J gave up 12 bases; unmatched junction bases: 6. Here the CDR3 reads CASSFLAGGQFF. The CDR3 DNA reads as TGTGCCAGCAGCTTCCTCGCGGGAGGGCAGTTCTTC.

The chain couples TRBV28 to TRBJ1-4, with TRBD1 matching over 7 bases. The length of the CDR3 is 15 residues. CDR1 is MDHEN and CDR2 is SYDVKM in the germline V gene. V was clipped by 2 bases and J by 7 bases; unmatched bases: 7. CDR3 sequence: CASSLRRGRGEKLFF. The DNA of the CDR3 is TGTGCCAGCAGTTTACGTAGGGGGCGAGGTGAAAAACTGTTTTTT.

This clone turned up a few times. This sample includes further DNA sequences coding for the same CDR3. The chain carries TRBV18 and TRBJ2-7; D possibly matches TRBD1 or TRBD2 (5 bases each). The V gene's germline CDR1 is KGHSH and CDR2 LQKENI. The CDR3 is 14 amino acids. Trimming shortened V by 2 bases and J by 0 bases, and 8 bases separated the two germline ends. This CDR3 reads CASSPGTSSYEQYF. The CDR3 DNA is TGTGCCAGCTCACCAGGGACCAGCTCCTACGAGCAGTACTTC.

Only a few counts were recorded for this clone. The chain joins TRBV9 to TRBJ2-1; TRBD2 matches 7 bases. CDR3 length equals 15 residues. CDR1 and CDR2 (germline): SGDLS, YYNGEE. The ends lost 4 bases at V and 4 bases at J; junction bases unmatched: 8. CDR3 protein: CASSPGGGAYNEQFF. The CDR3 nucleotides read TGTGCCAGCAGCCCGGGGGGAGGGGCTTACAATGAGCAGTTCTTC.

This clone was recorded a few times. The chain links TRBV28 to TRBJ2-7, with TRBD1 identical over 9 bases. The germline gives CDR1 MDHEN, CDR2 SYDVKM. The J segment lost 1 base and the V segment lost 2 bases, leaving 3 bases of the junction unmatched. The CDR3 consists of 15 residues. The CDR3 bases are TGTGCCAGCAGTTTAGCGGGACAGGGATCCTACGAGCAGTACTTC. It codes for CASSLAGQGSYEQYF.

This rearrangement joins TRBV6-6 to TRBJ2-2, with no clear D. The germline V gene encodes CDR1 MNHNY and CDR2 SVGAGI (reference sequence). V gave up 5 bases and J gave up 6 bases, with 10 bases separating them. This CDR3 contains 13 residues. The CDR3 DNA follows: TGTGCCAGCAGTCCCAACTCGGCCGGGGAGCTGTTTTTT. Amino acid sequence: CASSPNSAGELFF.